The 22 T cell receptor beta chains given below trace back to one sample, sequenced in a study of blood T cell repertoires in COVID-19. Repertoires were generated with immunoSEQ multiplex PCR, while TCRdb's copy carries only in-frame clones and drops some. The data show approximately 150,000 clones, with roughly 88% seen just once and about 1.7% held by the top ten. The sequencing sample was made of peripheral blood. All receptors derive from a woman between 50 and 59 years old with acute or convalescent COVID-19.

The rearrangement links TRBV27 to TRBJ2-2; possible D gene TRBD2, 6 bases. Germline CDR1 is MNHEY and CDR2 is SMNVEV (reference sequence). The CDR3 length is 16 residues. V lost 6 bases and J 1 base, leaving 15 bases between the germline ends. The CDR3 spells CASSLGGAKNTGELFF. As DNA, the CDR3 is TGTGCCAGCAGCCTAGGCGGGGCAAAGAACACCGGGGAGCTGTTTTTT.

This clone came up a few times. The rearrangement links TRBV30 to TRBJ1-5, with 11 bases fitting TRBD1. The germline V gene has CDR1 GTSNPN and CDR2 SVGIG (reference sequence). V shed 2 bases, J shed 6 bases, and the junction held 6 bases outside the gene matches. The CDR3 is 15 residues long. The CDR3 protein is CAWSHGQGAGQPQHF. Written as DNA, the CDR3 is TGTGCCTGGAGTCATGGACAGGGGGCAGGTCAGCCCCAGCATTTT.

This chain uses TRBV19 with TRBJ2-5, with a tentative D call TRBD2 (6 bases). Trimming stripped 3 bases from V and 4 bases from J, with 15 bases between. This CDR3 contains 15 residues. Germline values: CDR1 LNHDA, CDR2 SQIVND (reference sequence). The CDR3: CASSMYGEVGETQYF. The CDR3 DNA reads as TGTGCCAGTAGTATGTACGGGGAGGTGGGAGAGACCCAGTACTTC.

The rearrangement joins TRBV6-6 to TRBJ2-5; 12 bases align to TRBD2. Germline-derived CDR1 and CDR2 are MNHNY and SVGAGI (reference sequence). The CDR3 spans 15 residues. The V and J ends lost 5 bases and 5 bases, in that order; junction bases with no gene match: 6. The CDR3 DNA follows: TGTGCCAGCAGTCCTCTAGCGGGAGGGCGGGAGACCCAGTACTTC. This gives the protein CASSPLAGGRETQYF.

The CDR3 here is CASSVAIGQGYEQYF. The CDR3 DNA sequence: TGTGCCAGCAGCGTAGCAATCGGACAGGGATACGAGCAGTACTTC. The V gene is TRBV9, the J gene TRBJ2-7; TRBD1 matches at 8 bases. V trimming: 0 bases; J trimming: 4 bases; junction bases outside the gene matches: 6. There are 15 residues in the CDR3. CDR1 SGDLS and CDR2 YYNGEE come from the germline V gene.

There are a few counts of this clone. The chain recombines TRBV19 with TRBJ1-1; D might be TRBD1 (5 bases). This CDR3 has 14 residues. Germline CDR1 is LNHDA and CDR2 is SQIVND (reference sequence). V shed 3 bases and J shed 1 base, with 9 bases lying between them. The CDR3 DNA reads as TGTGCCAGTAGTATGGGCAGGGCGAACACTGAAGCTTTCTTT. It yields the protein CASSMGRANTEAFF. Variable domain in full (rest from reference TRBV19 and TRBJ1-1): DGGITQSPKYLFRKEGQNVTLSCEQNLNHDAMYWYRQDPGQGLRLIYYSQIVNDFQKGDIAEGYSVSREKKESFPLTVTSAQKNPTAFYLCASSMGRANTEAFFGQGTRLTVV.

This clone came up a few times. The CDR3, as DNA: TGCGCCAGCAGCCAGGACTACTACAATGAGCAGTTCTTC. Amino acids: CASSQDYYNEQFF. The chain employs TRBV5-1 and TRBJ2-1; D may be TRBD2 (6 bases). Per the germline V gene, CDR1 is SGHRS and CDR2 is YFSETQ. The CDR3 extends over 13 amino acids. Trimming stripped 4 bases from V and 3 bases from J, with 8 bases between.

The chain combines TRBV20-1 with TRBJ2-7; tentatively, D is TRBD1 (6 bases). The CDR3 has 16 amino acids. Deletions cut 3 bases from V and 3 bases from J, with 21 bases between. Germline V gene lookup returns CDR1 DFQATT and CDR2 SNEGSKA (reference sequence). CDR3: CSASRPGRDTFYEQYF. The CDR3 DNA follows: TGCAGTGCTAGTAGACCGGGACGGGACACTTTCTACGAGCAGTACTTC.

This clone was observed once. This chain uses TRBV3-1 (or the pseudogene TRBV3-2) with TRBJ1-1; 7 nucleotides match TRBD1. With V trimmed by 0 bases and J by 5 bases, 12 bases remained unmatched. The germline V gene encodes CDR1 LGHDT and CDR2 YNNKEL (reference sequence). The CDR3 totals 17 residues. CDR3 DNA: TGTGCCAGCAGCCAAGATCACCCTTACAGGGGATATACTGAAGCTTTCTTT. Its protein product is CASSQDHPYRGYTEAFF.

In this sample, this clone turned up once. V is TRBV29-1 and J is TRBJ1-2, with D possibly being TRBD1 (6 bases). The CDR3 has 12 amino acids. V lost 2 bases, J lost 4 bases, and 8 bases lay in between. The germline gives CDR1 SQVTM, CDR2 ANQGSEA. CDR3 region: CSVETGTYGYTF. The CDR3 region has the DNA TGCAGCGTTGAAACAGGGACCTATGGCTACACCTTC.

This chain joins TRBV6-5 and TRBJ2-5, with a tentative D call TRBD1 (5 bases). Trimming took 6 bases from V and 5 from J, leaving 16 bases between them. This CDR3 contains 14 residues. Germline loops: CDR1 MNHEY, CDR2 SVGAGI. The CDR3 protein is CASSEQPTVETQYF. The DNA of the CDR3 is TGTGCCAGCAGCGAGCAGCCGACAGTGGAGACCCAGTACTTC.

In this sample, this clone turned up once. This rearrangement joins TRBV2 to TRBJ1-5; D is possibly TRBD1 (6 bases). V dropped 4 bases and J dropped 2 bases, with 12 bases sitting between them. The CDR3 is made up of 15 amino acids. Germline CDR1 reads SNHLY; CDR2 reads FYNNEI. CDR3 sequence reads: CASSARQVGNQPQHF. CDR3 in DNA: TGTGCCAGCAGTGCTCGACAGGTAGGCAATCAGCCCCAGCATTTT.

The chain combines TRBV6-2 or TRBV6-3 with TRBJ1-5; D unresolved. There are 14 residues in the CDR3. V lost 4 bases, J lost 0 bases, and 7 bases lay in between. Germline V CDR1 and CDR2: MNHEY, SVGEGT. The CDR3 protein is CASSSEHSNQPQHF. DNA for the CDR3: TGTGCCAGCAGTTCCGAACATAGCAATCAGCCCCAGCATTTT.

The CDR3 DNA is TGTGCCGAGCGCCGCTTTTCGGGACATAGCACAGATACGCAGTATTTT. It specifies CAERRFSGHSTDTQYF. The chain has TRBV2 and TRBJ2-3, with D tentatively TRBD1 (6 bases). The CDR3 covers 16 residues. Trimming removed 11 bases at V and 0 bases at J, with 21 bases between. CDR1 is SNHLY and CDR2 is FYNNEI in the germline V gene.

Points on this clone: One end of the junction does not line up with germline, which may come from a read error. Here the CDR3 DNA reads TGTGCTAGCAGCCCTTCGGTTGGCTCTGGAAACACCATATATTTT. This encodes CASSPSVGSGNTIYF. The chain recombines TRBV7-7 with TRBJ1-3; D is unresolved. The CDR3 is 15 residues long. CDR1 SSHAT and CDR2 FNYEAQ come from the germline V gene (reference sequence). The full variable domain, in which reference TRBV7-7 and TRBJ1-3 provide the parts outside the CDR3, is GAGVSQSPRYKVTKRGQDVTLRCDPISSHATLYWYQQALGQGPEFLTYFNYEAQPDKSGLPSDRFSAERPEGSISTLTIQRTEQRDSAMYRCASSPSVGSGNTIYFGEGSWLTVV.

The rearrangement links TRBV24-1 to TRBJ2-1; 7 bases fit TRBD2. The germline gives CDR1 KGHDR, CDR2 SFDVKD. V lost 5 bases, J lost 6 bases, and 15 bases stayed unmatched. This CDR3 comprises 17 residues. As DNA, the CDR3 is TGTGCCACCAGTGCCTCCCCCGGGGCGGGAGATGGCAATGAGCAGTTCTTC. Translation gives CATSASPGAGDGNEQFF.

The rearrangement joins TRBV9 to TRBJ2-5; 7 nucleotides agree with TRBD2. J was trimmed by 2 bases and V by 5 bases; bases with no gene match: 3. Looked up from germline, CDR1 is SGDLS and CDR2 is YYNGEE. The CDR3 has 13 amino acids. The CDR3 reads CASSSSGQETQYF. In DNA, the CDR3 is TGTGCCAGCAGTTCTAGCGGACAAGAGACCCAGTACTTC.

This clone came up once. The rearrangement uses TRBV18 and TRBJ1-5, with a tentative D call TRBD1 (6 bases). CDR3 length: 15 amino acids. Trimming shortened V by 9 bases and J by 2 bases, and 17 bases separated the two germline ends. From germline, CDR1 is KGHSH and CDR2 LQKENI. CDR3 sequence: CASSPTGFGNQPQHF. DNA for the CDR3: TGTGCCAGTTCCCCTACAGGGTTTGGCAATCAGCCCCAGCATTTT.

This rearrangement joins TRBV12-3 or TRBV12-4 to TRBJ2-1; a weak D match, TRBD1 (6 bases). The CDR3 is 13 residues long. With 8 bases removed from V and 6 bases from J, the gap between germline ends came to 14 bases. The CDR3 spells CASSRTDSNEQFF. The CDR3 DNA reads TGTGCCAGCTCCAGGACAGATTCCAATGAGCAGTTCTTC.

This clone was picked up one time. The V gene is TRBV12-5, the J gene TRBJ2-1; 13 bases are a match to TRBD2. CDR3 size: 20 residues. Germline V gene data show CDR1 as LGHNT and CDR2 as FRNRAP. V was clipped by 0 bases and J by 6 bases; unmatched bases: 14. This CDR3 reads CASGLVLGQGWTSGSNEQFF. The CDR3 region has the DNA TGTGCTAGTGGTTTGGTATTGGGACAGGGGTGGACTAGCGGGAGCAATGAGCAGTTCTTC.

The chain employs TRBV9 and TRBJ2-3; perhaps TRBD1 as D (5 bases). With 0 bases removed from V and 0 bases from J, the gap between germline ends came to 11 bases. The CDR3 is 16 residues long. Germline CDR1 SGDLS, CDR2 YYNGEE. CDR3 residues: CASSVVGVASTDTQYF. CDR3 nucleotides: TGTGCCAGCAGCGTAGTAGGGGTCGCTAGCACAGATACGCAGTATTTT.

The V gene is TRBV23-1, the J gene TRBJ1-1, with TRBD1 identical over 8 bases. TRBV23-1 is an ORF; its function is uncertain. The length of the CDR3 is 15 residues. After removal of 0 bases from V and 6 bases from J, the junction contained 6 bases not matched to a gene. CDR3 residues: CASSQSGQGEPEAFF. CDR3 sequence (DNA): TGCGCCAGCAGTCAATCCGGACAGGGTGAGCCTGAAGCTTTCTTT.